The 12 T cell receptor beta chains presented below share a single source sample, sequenced in a study of molecular identifiers for immune sequencing clone quantification. From the PCR reads, TCRdb called clonotypes with MiXCR, one entry per CDR3 protein. The table includes about 100,000 distinct CDR3 sequences, around a third detected once. Sequencing used naive CD8+ T cells from blood, with Jurkat cell RNA spiked in. As for subset: FACS-sorted CD8+CD4-CCR7+CD45RA+ naive T cells. The receptors originated from a human donor in good health. Some libraries in this study had Jurkat cell RNA spiked in.

The rearrangement links TRBV10-2 to TRBJ2-3; no clear D gene. V gave up 6 bases and J gave up 2 bases, with 3 bases separating them. Germline V gene lookup returns CDR1 WSHSY and CDR2 SAAADI. The CDR3 covers 11 residues. In DNA, the CDR3 is TGCGCCAGCAGATTCACAGATACGCAGTATTTT. Translating it yields CASRFTDTQYF.

There are many counts of this clonotype. The chain has TRBV4-2 and TRBJ2-3; 8 bases are shared with TRBD2. This CDR3 contains 15 residues. Germline V gene lookup returns CDR1 LGHNA and CDR2 YNFKEQ. With 4 bases clipped from V and 0 bases from J, the junction kept 3 bases outside the gene matches. CDR3 residues: CASSLSSGSTDTQYF. In DNA form, the CDR3 reads TGTGCCAGCAGCCTATCTAGCGGGAGCACAGATACGCAGTATTTT.

The V call is TRBV7-9, the J call TRBJ2-3; 7 positions agree with TRBD2. The CDR3 runs to 16 residues. V shed 3 bases and J 2 bases; nucleotides not matched to a gene: 8. The germline gives CDR1 SEHNR, CDR2 FQNEAQ (reference sequence). The CDR3 DNA follows: TGTGCCAGCAGCTTCCCGCCTAGCGGATACACAGATACGCAGTATTTT. Residues: CASSFPPSGYTDTQYF.

This clonotype occurred many times. V is TRBV12-5 and J is TRBJ2-1; a possible D gene is TRBD2 (5 bases). V was clipped by 4 bases and J by 7 bases, with 14 bases between them. Germline V gives CDR1 LGHNT, CDR2 FRNRAP. The CDR3 has 14 amino acids. As DNA, the CDR3 is TGTGCTAGTGGTTGGACCGGGCCGGGGAATGAGCAGTTCTTC. This translates into CASGWTGPGNEQFF.

This clonotype has a count of ten or more. The chain has TRBV28 and TRBJ2-2, with D unresolved. This CDR3 is 11 amino acids long. The V end lost 3 bases, the J end lost 10 bases, and 6 bases lay between the germline ends. In germline, CDR1 is MDHEN, CDR2 SYDVKM. DNA for the CDR3: TGTGCCAGCAGTTTTTTTGAGGAGCTGTTTTTT. It yields the protein CASSFFEELFF.

This clonotype turned up a few times. The chain employs TRBV9 and TRBJ2-1; 8 bases are a match to TRBD2. In germline, CDR1 is SGDLS, CDR2 YYNGEE. This CDR3 contains 14 residues. V shed 0 bases, J shed 9 bases, and the junction held 5 bases outside the gene matches. The CDR3 protein is CASSVGSGSREQFF. CDR3 DNA: TGTGCCAGCAGCGTAGGCAGCGGGAGCCGTGAGCAGTTCTTC. Drawing the rest from reference TRBV9 and TRBJ2-1, the complete variable domain is DSGVTQTPKHLITATGQRVTLRCSPRSGDLSVYWYQQSLDQGLQFLIQYYNGEERAKGNILERFSAQQFPDLHSELNLSSLELGDSALYFCASSVGSGSREQFFGPGTRLTVL.

This clonotype appeared a few times. This chain links TRBV13 with TRBJ1-4; TRBD1 agrees at 9 bases. CDR1 is PRHDT, CDR2 FYEKMQ, per germline (reference sequence). The CDR3 is 15 amino acids. The V gene end was trimmed by 5 bases and the J gene end by 7 bases; junction bases not matched to a gene: 8. The chain's CDR3 is CASSKGTGLGEKLFF. The CDR3 DNA reads as TGTGCCAGCAGCAAGGGGACAGGGCTGGGTGAAAAACTGTTTTTT.

By share of the sample, this clonotype is medium-sized. The chain carries TRBV6-2 or TRBV6-3 and TRBJ2-4; maybe TRBD1 (6 bases). There are 15 residues in the CDR3. Deletions cut 2 bases from V and 3 bases from J, with 11 bases between. Germline CDR1 MNHEY, CDR2 SVGEGT. CDR3 coding DNA: TGTGCCAGCAGTTACGAAGGGGGAGACAAAAACATTCAGTACTTC. Its protein is CASSYEGGDKNIQYF.

This chain links TRBV7-3 with TRBJ1-6; 12 bases agree with TRBD1. Germline trimming cut 3 bases from V and 10 bases from J; bases unmatched to any gene: 4. Germline V gives CDR1 SGHTA, CDR2 FQGTGA. The CDR3 extends over 15 amino acids. CDR3 nucleotides: TGTGCCAGCAGCTTTTTTGGGACAGGGGGCTCACCCCTCCACTTT. Residues: CASSFFGTGGSPLHF.

This clonotype has a count of ten or more. The chain has TRBV28 and TRBJ1-5; D remains ambiguous. V shed 6 bases and J shed 3 bases, with 9 bases lying between them. The germline CDR1 and CDR2 sequences are MDHEN and SYDVKM. The CDR3 extends over 13 amino acids. Here the CDR3 DNA reads TGTGCCAGCAGGGACGTACCCAATCAGCCCCAGCATTTT. This translates into CASRDVPNQPQHF. The whole variable domain, remainder taken from reference TRBV28 and TRBJ1-5, is DVKVTQSSRYLVKRTGEKVFLECVQDMDHENMFWYRQDPGLGLRLIYFSYDVKMKEKGDIPEGYSVSREKKERFSLILESASTNQTSMYLCASRDVPNQPQHFGDGTRLSIL.

This clonotype showed up just a few times. The rearrangement joins TRBV28 to TRBJ1-5; no firm D call. The CDR3 covers 15 residues. V was pared by 7 bases and J by 0 bases, with 13 bases between. Germline V lookup: CDR1 MDHEN, CDR2 SYDVKM. The DNA for the CDR3 is TGTGCCAGCACGGCACGTGAGAATAGCAATCAGCCCCAGCATTTT. Translating gives CASTARENSNQPQHF.

A word on this clonotype: This may be a read error: a much more frequent sequence differs by one nucleotide. This chain joins TRBV7-8 and TRBJ2-3; TRBD2 matches 11 bases. There are 15 residues in the CDR3. The V gene's germline CDR1 is SGHVS and CDR2 FQNEAQ. V gave up 6 bases and J gave up 6 bases; unmatched junction bases: 8. CDR3 nucleotide sequence: TGTGCCAGCAGTAAACTAGCGGGAGCCGCGGATACGCAGTATTTT. Amino acids: CASSKLAGAADTQYF.